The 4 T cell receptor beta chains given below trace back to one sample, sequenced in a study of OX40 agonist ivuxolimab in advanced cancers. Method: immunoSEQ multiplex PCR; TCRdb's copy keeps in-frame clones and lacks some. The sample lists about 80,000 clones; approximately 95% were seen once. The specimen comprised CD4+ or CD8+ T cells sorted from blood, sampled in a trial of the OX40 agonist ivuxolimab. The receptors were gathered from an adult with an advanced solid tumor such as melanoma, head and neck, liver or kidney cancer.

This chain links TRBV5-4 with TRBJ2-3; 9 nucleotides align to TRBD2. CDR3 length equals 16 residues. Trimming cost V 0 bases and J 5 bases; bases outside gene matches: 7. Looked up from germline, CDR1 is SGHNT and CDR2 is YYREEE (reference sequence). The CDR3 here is CASSLGGGRAIDTQYF. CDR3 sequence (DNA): TGTGCCAGCAGCTTGGGAGGCGGGAGGGCCATAGATACGCAGTATTTT.

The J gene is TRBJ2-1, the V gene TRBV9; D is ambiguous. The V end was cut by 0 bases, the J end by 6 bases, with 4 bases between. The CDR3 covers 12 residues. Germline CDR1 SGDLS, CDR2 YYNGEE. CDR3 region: CASSVDSNEQFF. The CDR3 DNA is TGTGCCAGCAGCGTAGACAGCAATGAGCAGTTCTTC.

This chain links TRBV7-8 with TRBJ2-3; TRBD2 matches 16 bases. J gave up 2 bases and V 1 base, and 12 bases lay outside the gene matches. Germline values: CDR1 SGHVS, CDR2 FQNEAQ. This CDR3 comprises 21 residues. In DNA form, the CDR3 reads TGTGCCAGCAGCTTAGTGTTGGGGACTAGCGGGAGGGATGACTTCACAGATACGCAGTATTTT. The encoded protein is CASSLVLGTSGRDDFTDTQYF. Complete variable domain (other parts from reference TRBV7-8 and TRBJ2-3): GAGVSQSPRYKVAKRGQDVALRCDPISGHVSLFWYQQALGQGPEFLTYFQNEAQLDKSGLPSDRFFAERPEGSVSTLKIQRTQQEDSAVYLCASSLVLGTSGRDDFTDTQYFGPGTRLTVL.

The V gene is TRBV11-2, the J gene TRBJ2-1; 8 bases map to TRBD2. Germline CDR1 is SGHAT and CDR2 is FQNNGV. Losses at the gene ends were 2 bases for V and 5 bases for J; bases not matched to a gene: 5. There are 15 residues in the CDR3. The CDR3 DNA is TGTGCCAGCAGCTTAATGGGACTAGGAAACAATGAGCAGTTCTTC. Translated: CASSLMGLGNNEQFF.